Listed here is a single TCR beta chain. What it recognizes is unknown. TCRdb keeps only in-frame clones here, not all; method: immunoSEQ multiplex PCR. The profile shows tens of thousands of clones, around 92% of them singletons. Anyone treated within the previous three months was excluded. CDR1 SGHAT and CDR2 FQNNGV come from the germline V gene. Trimming shortened V by 4 bases and J by 3 bases, and 12 bases separated the two germline ends. This CDR3 comprises 14 residues. The record originates from a study of resident and recirculating memory T cells in vitiligo. Study details: Samples were epidermis from two lesional and two nonlesional sites, plus PBMCs.

Study-level results: Sequences differed between biopsy sites and patients, suggesting private specificity. Clonality differed among vitiligo lesions, with no unique dominant clone.

Sequencing was done on a sample of blood. This receptor was taken from a male donor with vitiligo. J is TRBJ1-2 and V is TRBV11-2, with D unclear. The CDR3 protein is CASSSGGHYYGYTF. The DNA for the CDR3 is TGTGCCAGCAGCTCTGGCGGCCATTACTATGGCTACACCTTC. Full variable domain (missing parts from reference TRBV11-2 and TRBJ1-2): EAGVAQSPRYKIIEKRQSVAFWCNPISGHATLYWYQQILGQGPKLLIQFQNNGVVDDSQLPKDRFSAERLKGVDSTLKIQPAKLEDSAVYLCASSSGGHYYGYTFGSGTRLTVV.